This note documents a single T cell receptor (beta chain) sequence. Antigen unknown. This sample is drawn from a study of shared clonotypes between healthy human individuals. Study results and limitations: Naive CD4 clonotypes were shared across a handful of donors at around 5%. Non-shared clonotypes showed lower generation probabilities than clonotypes common to all four donors.

V was pared by 3 bases and J by 1 base, with 13 bases between. The CDR3 runs 15 residues. Germline-derived CDR1 and CDR2 are SGDLS and YYNGEE. Assay used: immunoSEQ multiplex PCR; TCRdb lists only in-frame clones, some missing. This sample has fewer than 2.5 million clones; approximately 94% occur once, and the top ten carry more than 0.35%. The sequence was collected from a man younger than 35 in good health. Some clones in this sample may be carry-over from other donors' samples. The sample comprised naive CD4+ T cells from PBMCs. This sample's subset: CD45RA+ positively selected. The V and J genes are TRBV9 and TRBJ2-5; D possibly corresponds to TRBD2 (5 bases). CDR3 in amino acids: CASSAPDRGQETQYF. Written as DNA, the CDR3 is TGTGCCAGCAGCGCCCCCGACCGGGGCCAAGAGACCCAGTACTTC.